What follows are 26 T cell receptor beta chains derived from one specimen sequenced in a study of blood T cell repertoires in COVID-19. Data came from immunoSEQ multiplex PCR; TCRdb stores just in-frame clones and leaves some out. The sample records 60,000 to 65,000 clones, 83% being singletons. Sequenced input: peripheral blood. Every receptor here comes from a man in his fifties or sixties with COVID-19, enrolled during active disease.

This chain joins TRBV6-2 or TRBV6-3 and TRBJ2-7; 7 bases are a match to TRBD2. Per the germline V gene, CDR1 is MNHEY and CDR2 is SVGEGT. J gave up 0 bases and V 6 bases, and 2 bases lay outside the gene matches. The CDR3 runs 13 residues. CDR3 loop: CASSREGSYEQYF. The CDR3, as DNA: TGTGCCAGCAGCAGGGAGGGCTCCTACGAGCAGTACTTC.

V usage is TRBV7-2 and J usage is TRBJ2-1, with 11 positions matching TRBD2. This CDR3 comprises 16 residues. The junction had 6 bases not matched to a gene; V was cut back by 1 base and J by 7 bases. Germline CDR1 SGHTA, CDR2 FQGNSA. CDR3 nucleotides: TGTGCCAGCAGCTTAGGATGGTCTAGCGGGAGGAATGAGCAGTTCTTC. It specifies CASSLGWSSGRNEQFF. The whole variable domain, remainder taken from reference TRBV7-2 and TRBJ2-1, is GAGVSQSPSNKVTEKGKDVELRCDPISGHTALYWYRQSLGQGLEFLIYFQGNSAPDKSGLPSDRFSAERTGGSVSTLTIQRTQQEDSAVYLCASSLGWSSGRNEQFFGPGTRLTVL.

The V call is TRBV23-1, the J call TRBJ1-1, with a tentative D call TRBD1 (5 bases). TRBV23-1 is noted as an ORF with a role that remains uncertain. CDR3 size: 14 residues. The V end lost 2 bases, the J end lost 5 bases, and 12 bases lay between the germline ends. Here the CDR3 reads CASSQGAGSTEAFF. The CDR3 DNA reads as TGCGCCAGCAGTCAAGGGGCGGGGAGTACTGAAGCTTTCTTT.

This sequence joins TRBV5-1 and TRBJ1-1; the match to TRBD1 covers 8 bases. The germline gives CDR1 SGHRS, CDR2 YFSETQ. The CDR3 contains 16 residues. The V and J ends lost 3 bases and 1 base, in that order; junction bases with no gene match: 8. CDR3: CASSSSYRGKNTEAFF. The CDR3 DNA reads TGCGCCAGCAGCTCAAGTTACAGGGGGAAGAACACTGAAGCTTTCTTT.

The J gene is TRBJ1-1, the V gene TRBV20-1; D remains unclear. Between the trimmed V and J ends, which lost 3 bases and 5 bases, there was a span of 13 bases. CDR1 is DFQATT and CDR2 is SNEGSKA in the germline V gene (reference sequence). This CDR3 is built from 13 residues. The CDR3 sequence: CSASGLLNTEAFF. As DNA, the CDR3 is TGCAGTGCTAGTGGACTGCTAAATACTGAAGCTTTCTTT.

The rearrangement joins TRBV6-1 to TRBJ2-1, with TRBD2 as a possible D gene (5 bases). Germline lookup yields CDR1 MNHNS and CDR2 SASEGT. The CDR3 extends over 16 amino acids. V lost 2 bases and J 6 bases, leaving 17 bases between the germline ends. The DNA of the CDR3 is TGTGCCAGCAGTGAATTGGGAAGCCAGCGGTCCAATGAGCAGTTCTTC. This gives the protein CASSELGSQRSNEQFF.

This chain uses TRBV28 with TRBJ2-4; 7 bases map to TRBD2. This CDR3 region has 13 residues. V shed 8 bases and J 15 bases; nucleotides not matched to a gene: 16. Germline V gene lookup returns CDR1 MDHEN and CDR2 SYDVKM. CDR3 in DNA: TGTGCCAGCCTCACCGCGGGAGCTACAACGAGGTACTTC. Protein product: CASLTAGATTRYF.

This rearrangement joins TRBV12-3 or TRBV12-4 to TRBJ2-5; D is perhaps TRBD2 (6 bases). The length of the CDR3 is 13 residues. V was trimmed by 5 bases and J by 5 bases, leaving 12 bases between them. CDR3 sequence reads: CASSMGLTETQYF. In nucleotides, the CDR3 is TGTGCCAGCAGTATGGGACTCACGGAGACCCAGTACTTC.

This clone came up a few times. The chain couples TRBV9 to TRBJ2-7; 8 bases are a match to TRBD1. The CDR3 consists of 14 residues. V was pared by 7 bases and J by 2 bases, with 8 bases of the junction left unmatched. Germline V gives CDR1 SGDLS, CDR2 YYNGEE. CDR3 bases: TGTGCCAGCTCGGAGACAGGGGTCGCCTACGAGCAGTACTTC. Its translation is CASSETGVAYEQYF.

This clone showed up just once. The gene calls are TRBV6-6 and TRBJ1-5, with 7 nucleotides matching TRBD1. V lost 0 bases and J lost 7; bases outside the gene matches: 6. Germline loops: CDR1 MNHNY, CDR2 SVGAGI (reference sequence). The CDR3 extends over 15 amino acids. The DNA of the CDR3 is TGTGCCAGCAGTTACTCCGTACAAGGGGGCCAGCCCCAGCATTTT. It translates to CASSYSVQGGQPQHF.

The gene calls are TRBV5-1 and TRBJ1-4; D not certain. The germline V and J ends were trimmed by 4 bases and 0 bases, with 10 bases remaining between them. There are 15 residues in the CDR3. Germline CDR1 reads SGHRS; CDR2 reads YFSETQ. CDR3 DNA sequence: TGCGCCAGCAGCCCAAACGGTGCAACTAATGAAAAACTGTTTTTT. Its translation: CASSPNGATNEKLFF.

This clone turned up a few times. J is TRBJ2-7 and V is TRBV5-4, with 10 bases matching TRBD2. V dropped 2 bases and J dropped 4; count of bases not matched to a gene: 3. The germline V gene encodes CDR1 SGHNT and CDR2 YYREEE (reference sequence). This CDR3 spans 14 amino acids. CDR3 sequence: CASSFGTSEYEQYF. CDR3 bases: TGTGCCAGCAGCTTCGGGACTAGCGAGTACGAGCAGTACTTC.

V and J are TRBV28 and TRBJ1-2, with TRBD1 matching 7 bases. With 2 bases clipped from V and 3 bases from J, the junction kept 0 bases outside the gene matches. CDR3 length equals 13 residues. Germline V lookup: CDR1 MDHEN, CDR2 SYDVKM. The CDR3 DNA is TGTGCCAGCAGTTTAACAGGGGACTATGGCTACACCTTC. Translation: CASSLTGDYGYTF.

The chain employs TRBV11-2 and TRBJ2-1; D remains ambiguous. In germline, CDR1 is SGHAT, CDR2 FQNNGV. V was cut by 1 base and J by 3 bases, with 13 bases left in between. The CDR3 has 16 residues. Here the CDR3 reads CASSLGSGDLYNEQFF. CDR3 coding DNA: TGTGCCAGCAGCTTAGGATCTGGAGATCTCTACAATGAGCAGTTCTTC.

This chain connects TRBV28 to TRBJ1-5, with D possibly matching TRBD1 (5 bases). Germline V gene lookup returns CDR1 MDHEN and CDR2 SYDVKM. V was pared by 6 bases and J by 2 bases, with 11 bases between. The CDR3 extends over 14 amino acids. As DNA, the CDR3 is TGTGCCAGCAGGCCCGTACAGGGCAATCAGCCCCAGCATTTT. This sequence encodes CASRPVQGNQPQHF.

In its sample, this clone was seen once. This chain uses TRBV2 with TRBJ1-5, with a tentative D call TRBD1 (6 bases). Between the trimmed V and J ends, which lost 0 bases and 0 bases, there was a span of 9 bases. Germline V gene lookup returns CDR1 SNHLY and CDR2 FYNNEI. This CDR3 region has 16 residues. The CDR3 loop is CASSEAGQYSNQPQHF. CDR3 DNA: TGTGCCAGCAGTGAAGCAGGACAGTATAGCAATCAGCCCCAGCATTTT.

This chain links TRBV30 with TRBJ2-2; D is undetermined. V lost 1 base to trimming and J lost 3 bases, with 9 bases between them. This CDR3 has 14 residues. Germline V gene data show CDR1 as GTSNPN and CDR2 as SVGIG (reference sequence). The CDR3 DNA reads TGTGCCTGGAGTGGTAGTAGCTACACCGGGGAGCTGTTTTTT. It yields the protein CAWSGSSYTGELFF. Full variable domain (rest looked up from reference TRBV30 and TRBJ2-2): SQTIHQWPATLVQPVGSPLSLECTVEGTSNPNLYWYRQAAGRGLQLLFYSVGIGQISSEVPQNLSASRPQDRQFILSSKKLLLSDSGFYLCAWSGSSYTGELFFGEGSRLTVL.

The chain uses TRBV19 and TRBJ2-7, with a tentative D call TRBD2 (5 bases). The germline V gene has CDR1 LNHDA and CDR2 SQIVND (reference sequence). CDR3 length: 14 residues. Between the trimmed V and J ends, which lost 3 bases and 1 base, there was a span of 10 bases. The DNA of the CDR3 is TGTGCCAGTAGTATCGGTGGGAGTTCCTACGAGCAGTACTTC. It codes for CASSIGGSSYEQYF.

The CDR3 DNA reads as TGTGCCTGGACCAGGAGAGGGGGCGGCAATCAGCCCCAGCATTTT. Translation gives CAWTRRGGGNQPQHF. The V and J genes are TRBV30 and TRBJ1-5; TRBD1 matches 7 bases. Germline V gene sequence: CDR1 GTSNPN, CDR2 SVGIG (reference sequence). Trimming took 4 bases from V and 2 from J; bases not matched to a gene: 8. The CDR3 spans 15 residues.

The chain carries TRBV12-3 or TRBV12-4 and TRBJ1-2; D is uncertain. The CDR3 runs to 11 residues. The ends were cut back, 7 bases at V and 8 bases at J, with 11 bases in the middle. The CDR3 reads CASKRGGGYTF. In nucleotides, the CDR3 is TGTGCCAGCAAACGGGGAGGCGGCTACACCTTC.

The V gene is TRBV30, the J gene TRBJ1-6; 8 nucleotides line up with TRBD1. The CDR3 extends over 14 amino acids. The ends lost 3 bases at V and 7 bases at J; junction bases unmatched: 5. Germline CDR1 reads GTSNPN; CDR2 reads SVGIG (reference sequence). This chain's CDR3 is CAWSPGQGNSPLHF. CDR3 nucleotides: TGTGCCTGGAGCCCCGGACAGGGAAATTCACCCCTCCACTTT. Together with reference TRBV30 and TRBJ1-6, the CDR3 gives the full variable domain: SQTIHQWPATLVQPVGSPLSLECTVEGTSNPNLYWYRQAAGRGLQLLFYSVGIGQISSEVPQNLSASRPQDRQFILSSKKLLLSDSGFYLCAWSPGQGNSPLHFGNGTRLTVT.

The genes are TRBV6-2 or TRBV6-3 and TRBJ2-7; the match to TRBD2 covers 9 bases. Trimming at V came to 6 bases and at J to 4 bases, leaving 13 bases not matched to a gene. CDR1 and CDR2 from the germline V gene are MNHEY and SVGEGT. CDR3 length: 16 residues. In nucleotides, the CDR3 is TGTGCCAGCAGCAGACTAGCGGACAGGCAGCCGTACGAGCAGTACTTC. This codes for CASSRLADRQPYEQYF.

The CDR3 sequence is CSVGDSSLTNQPQHF. Here the CDR3 DNA reads TGCAGCGTTGGTGACAGCAGCCTTACCAATCAGCCCCAGCATTTT. The J gene is TRBJ1-5, the V gene TRBV29-1, with a possible D match to TRBD1 (5 bases). This CDR3 contains 15 residues. The germline V gene has CDR1 SQVTM and CDR2 ANQGSEA. V was shortened by 4 bases and J by 3 bases, with 16 bases between the two germline ends.

The chain couples TRBV28 to TRBJ2-3; D may be TRBD1 (6 bases). This CDR3 spans 13 amino acids. V lost 8 bases, J lost 1 base, and 10 bases lay in between. CDR1 is MDHEN, CDR2 SYDVKM, per germline. As DNA, the CDR3 is TGTGCCAGCCAGGGGTTTCGCACAGATACGCAGTATTTT. Translating gives CASQGFRTDTQYF.

The sample holds a few counts of this clone. The V call is TRBV5-8, the J call TRBJ2-3, with 7 bases lining up with TRBD1. V shed 2 bases, J shed 2 bases, and the junction held 2 bases outside the gene matches. This CDR3 region has 14 residues. Germline V CDR1 and CDR2: SGHTS, YDEGEE. CDR3 residues: CASSLGGATDTQYF. In nucleotides, the CDR3 is TGTGCCAGCAGCTTAGGGGGCGCCACAGATACGCAGTATTTT.

The rearrangement links TRBV28 to TRBJ1-5; 10 bases are a match to TRBD1. The trim removed 3 bases at V and 5 bases at J, leaving 10 bases unmatched. The CDR3 length is 17 residues. Germline V gene lookup returns CDR1 MDHEN and CDR2 SYDVKM. CDR3 bases: TGTGCCAGCAGTTTCCTCATAGGGACAGGGGAGGATCAGCCCCAGCATTTT. Amino acids: CASSFLIGTGEDQPQHF.